The source of this TCR beta chain is a study of T cells in narcolepsy. Study as a whole: Healthy controls were enrolled alongside patients with narcolepsy type 1 or type 2. Study outcomes and limitations: Comparing one patient's CSF and blood CD4+ clonotypes highlighted HCRT- and TRIB2-specific autoreactive clonotypes.

TCRdb keeps only in-frame clones here, not all; method: immunoSEQ multiplex PCR. The sample shows over 25,000 clones, around 84% of them seen only once. To note about this clone: The antigen is not known.

Sequencing used memory (CD45RA-) CD4+ T cells from blood. The sequence was obtained from a human donor in good health.

The DNA of the CDR3 is TGTGCCAGCAGGACGACTAGCGGGGGAGATAATGAGCAGTTCTTC. Its protein product is CASRTTSGGDNEQFF. The chain combines TRBV2 with TRBJ2-1, with TRBD2 matching 12 bases. The germline gives CDR1 SNHLY, CDR2 FYNNEI. Losses at the gene ends were 6 bases for V and 7 bases for J; bases not matched to a gene: 7. CDR3 length equals 15 residues.